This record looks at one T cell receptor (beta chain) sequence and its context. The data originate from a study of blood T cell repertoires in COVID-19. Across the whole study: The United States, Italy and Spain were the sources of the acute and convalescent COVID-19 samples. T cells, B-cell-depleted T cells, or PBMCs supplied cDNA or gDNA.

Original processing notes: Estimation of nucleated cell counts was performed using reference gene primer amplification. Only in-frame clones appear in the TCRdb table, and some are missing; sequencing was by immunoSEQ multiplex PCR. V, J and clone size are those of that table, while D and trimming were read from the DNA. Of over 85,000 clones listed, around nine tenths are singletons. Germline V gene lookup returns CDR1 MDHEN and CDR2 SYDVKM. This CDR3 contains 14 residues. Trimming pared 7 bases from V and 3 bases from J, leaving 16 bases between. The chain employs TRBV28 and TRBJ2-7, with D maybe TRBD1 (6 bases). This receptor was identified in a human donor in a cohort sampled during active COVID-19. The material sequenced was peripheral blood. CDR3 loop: CASTPGTSYYEQYF. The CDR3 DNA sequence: TGTGCCAGCACCCCGGGGACATCCTACTACGAGCAGTACTTC. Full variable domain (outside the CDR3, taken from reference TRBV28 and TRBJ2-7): DVKVTQSSRYLVKRTGEKVFLECVQDMDHENMFWYRQDPGLGLRLIYFSYDVKMKEKGDIPEGYSVSREKKERFSLILESASTNQTSMYLCASTPGTSYYEQYFGPGTRLTVT.